This paragraph reports one TCR beta chain. Original handling: Reference gene primer amplification gave nucleated cell count estimates. Sequenced by immunoSEQ multiplex PCR; TCRdb stores in-frame clones only, minus some. The V and J calls and clone size come from that table; D and trimming were worked out from the DNA. The sample carries 210,000 or so clones, 65% to 85% recorded once. The CDR3 sequence is 15 residues long. CDR1 MGHDK and CDR2 SYGVNS come from the germline V gene. V lost 6 bases to trimming and J lost 0 bases; unmatched junction nucleotides: 7. The data are from a study of blood T cell repertoires in COVID-19. Overall study context: PBMCs, B-cell-depleted T cells, or T cells were the source of the cDNA or gDNA that made up the material.

This chain uses TRBV25-1 with TRBJ1-1; 7 bases are a match to TRBD1. The clonotype was recovered from a young woman with COVID-19, enrolled during active disease. The sequenced sample consisted of peripheral blood. The CDR3 protein is CASRAPTGVNTEAFF. The CDR3 nucleotides are TGTGCCAGCAGGGCACCAACAGGGGTGAACACTGAAGCTTTCTTT. Variable domain in full (rest from reference TRBV25-1 and TRBJ1-1): EADIYQTPRYLVIGTGKKITLECSQTMGHDKMYWYQQDPGMELHLIHYSYGVNSTEKGDLSSESTVSRIRTEHFPLTLESARPSHTSQYLCASRAPTGVNTEAFFGQGTRLTVV.